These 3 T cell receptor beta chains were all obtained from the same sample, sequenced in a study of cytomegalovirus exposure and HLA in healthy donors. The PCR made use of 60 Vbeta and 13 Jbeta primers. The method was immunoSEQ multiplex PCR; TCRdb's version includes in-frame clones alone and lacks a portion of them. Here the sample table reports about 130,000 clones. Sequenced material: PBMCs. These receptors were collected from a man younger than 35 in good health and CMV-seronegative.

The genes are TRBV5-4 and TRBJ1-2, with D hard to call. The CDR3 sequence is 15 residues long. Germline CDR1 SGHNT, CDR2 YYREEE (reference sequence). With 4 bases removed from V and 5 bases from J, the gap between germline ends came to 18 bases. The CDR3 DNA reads TGTGCCAGCAGCCCCCACCCTAGCCGGGAGTATGGCTACACCTTC. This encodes CASSPHPSREYGYTF.

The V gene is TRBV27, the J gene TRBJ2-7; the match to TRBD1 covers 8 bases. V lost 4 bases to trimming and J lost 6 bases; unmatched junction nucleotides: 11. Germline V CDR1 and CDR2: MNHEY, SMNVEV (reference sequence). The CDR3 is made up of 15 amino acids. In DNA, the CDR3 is TGTGCCAGCAGTTCAGAGGGGACAGGTTCGGGCGAGCAGTACTTC. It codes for CASSSEGTGSGEQYF.

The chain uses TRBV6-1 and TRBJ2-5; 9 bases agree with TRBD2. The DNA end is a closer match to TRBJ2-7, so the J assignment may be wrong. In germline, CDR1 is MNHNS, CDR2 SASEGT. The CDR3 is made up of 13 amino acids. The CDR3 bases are TGTGCCACCCTGCGGGGGGGCCTGGACGAGCAGTACTTC. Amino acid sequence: CATLRGGLDEQYF.